Given below is one TCR beta chain in context. It lacks a known antigen. Base quality data are lacking; no much larger clone is found one base away. The data were taken from a study of shared T cell receptors in the human thymus (dated by TCRdb to the early 2020s). Some background on the complete study: The study examined how self-reactive, shared T-cell receptor alpha chains are generated in the human thymus.

Library preparation employed the immunoSEQ multiplex PCR assay. As stored in TCRdb, this immuneACCESS dataset retains in-frame rearrangements with V and J assigned. A fraction of the clones does not appear; measured against another copy, unresolved V genes explain less than half of the discrepancy, and the remainder lacks a known reason. For this sample there are about 380,000 clones; around 95% appear just once. The ten largest clones add up to about 0.02% of the sample. Clipping removes 3 bases from V and 3 bases from J, with 7 as the unmatched junction base count. The CDR3 runs 16 residues from the cysteine to the phenylalanine. Here the CDR3 DNA is all that survives: 48 bases in frame from base 1. CDR1 and CDR2 are drawn from the germline V gene (reference sequence): SGHNT, YYREEE.

The TCR was taken from a human donor. The chain joins TRBV5-4 to TRBJ2-3, with 10 bases matching TRBD2. The material sequenced was thymocytes. The bases are TGTGCCAGCAGCTCCGACCCGACTAGCGGGACAGATACGCAGTATTTT. The encoded protein is CASSSDPTSGTDTQYF.